A single sample is the source of the 14 T cell receptor beta chains below, sequenced in a study of T cells in Graves' hyperthyroidism and ophthalmopathy. Amplification of TCR beta CDR3 regions used RNA as the template. With the HTBI primer set, the TCR CDR3 went through a first round of RT-PCR. Each CDR3 protein is one row after TCRdb ran MiXCR on the multiplex PCR reads. The sample carries 600,000 or so distinct CDR3 sequences, roughly 50% recorded once. What was sequenced was peripheral blood or thyroid tissue (not recorded which). The receptor set was obtained from a woman aged 18-29 years with Graves' hyperthyroidism.

At least ten counts were recorded for this clonotype. V is TRBV6-5 and J is TRBJ1-5; D gene ambiguous. V lost 2 bases and J 6 bases, leaving 8 bases between the germline ends. From germline, CDR1 is MNHEY and CDR2 SVGAGI. This CDR3 has 13 residues. CDR3 amino acids: CASSYAWGQPQHF. CDR3 sequence (DNA): TGTGCCAGCAGTTACGCTTGGGGTCAGCCCCAGCATTTT.

CDR3 in DNA: TGCAGTGCCACGGACAGGGCTGGAAACACCATATATTTT. Amino acid sequence: CSATDRAGNTIYF. The chain couples TRBV20-1 to TRBJ1-3; 8 bases agree with TRBD1. Germline values: CDR1 DFQATT, CDR2 SNEGSKA (reference sequence). The V and J ends lost 6 bases and 2 bases, in that order; junction bases with no gene match: 3. This CDR3 spans 13 amino acids.

This clonotype came up a few times. The genes are TRBV5-1 and TRBJ2-2; possibly TRBD1 or TRBD2 for D (5 bases each). The germline CDR1 and CDR2 sequences are SGHRS and YFSETQ. The CDR3 contains 13 residues. V gave up 2 bases and J gave up 7 bases, with 9 bases separating them. The chain's CDR3 is CASSFGAYGELFF. The CDR3 region has the DNA TGCGCCAGCAGCTTCGGGGCGTACGGGGAGCTGTTTTTT.

On this clonotype itself: A single base separates this from a much larger clone, so it may be a read error. The chain has TRBV7-9 and TRBJ2-7, with TRBD2 matching 10 bases. CDR3 size: 13 residues. Germline CDR1 is SEHNR and CDR2 is FQNEAQ (reference sequence). V shed 5 bases, J shed 9 bases, and the junction held 7 bases outside the gene matches. DNA of the CDR3: TGTGCCAGCAGCGCCCTAGCGGGAGACGTGCAGTACTTC. Translating gives CASSALAGDVQYF.

This clonotype has a handful of counts. The CDR3 DNA reads as TGCAGCGTTGAGGGCGGGCTAGGGCCCAGGGCGGGTGAGCAGTACTTC. Translated, it gives CSVEGGLGPRAGEQYF. The genes are TRBV29-1 and TRBJ2-7; possibly TRBD1 or TRBD2 for D (5 bases each). Trimming took 3 bases from V and 7 from J, leaving 25 bases between them. This CDR3 has 16 residues. Per the germline V gene, CDR1 is SQVTM and CDR2 is ANQGSEA.

The chain joins TRBV20-1 to TRBJ1-3; no clear D gene. V lost 6 bases and J lost 4, with 7 bases in between. This CDR3 contains 11 residues. Germline CDR1 is DFQATT and CDR2 is SNEGSKA (reference sequence). CDR3 in amino acids: CSAPWGNTIYF. Written as DNA, the CDR3 is TGCAGTGCCCCCTGGGGAAACACCATATATTTT.

CDR3 DNA sequence: TGCAGTGAAGCGAACACTGAAGCTTTCTTT. Its protein product is CSEANTEAFF. The V gene is TRBV20-1, the J gene TRBJ1-1; D is ambiguous. Germline CDR1 DFQATT, CDR2 SNEGSKA (reference sequence). The germline V and J ends were trimmed by 7 bases and 1 base, with 4 bases remaining between them. The CDR3 runs to 10 residues.

This clonotype was picked up many times. This chain joins TRBV25-1 and TRBJ1-5; D remains ambiguous. The germline gives CDR1 MGHDK, CDR2 SYGVNS. The V and J ends lost 2 bases and 5 bases respectively, with 4 bases between them. CDR3 length equals 12 residues. The CDR3 DNA is TGTGCCAGCAGTGAAGGTTATCAGCCCCAGCATTTT. Residues: CASSEGYQPQHF.

The V and J genes are TRBV11-1 and TRBJ2-7; D is perhaps TRBD1 or TRBD2 (7 bases each). The CDR3 is made up of 16 amino acids. Trimming stripped 5 bases from V and 5 bases from J, with 22 bases between. The germline CDR1 and CDR2 sequences are SGHAT and FQDESV (reference sequence). CDR3 bases: TGTGCCAGCAGCCCGACCTTCGGGGCAGGGGGGGACGAGCAGTACTTC. It codes for CASSPTFGAGGDEQYF.

The chain combines TRBV7-8 with TRBJ1-1; the D is unclear. Between the trimmed V and J ends, which lost 3 bases and 0 bases, there was a span of 20 bases. The germline V gene encodes CDR1 SGHVS and CDR2 FQNEAQ. This CDR3 spans 18 amino acids. The CDR3 reads CASSFSLPAEGLNTEAFF. The CDR3, as DNA: TGTGCCAGCAGCTTTTCGCTTCCTGCCGAGGGCCTGAACACTGAAGCTTTCTTT.

This chain uses TRBV20-1 with TRBJ1-5; D gene ambiguous. The CDR3 loop spans 18 amino acids. Germline values: CDR1 DFQATT, CDR2 SNEGSKA (reference sequence). V was pared by 6 bases and J by 1 base, with 25 bases between. The CDR3 here is CSALGRPRSDWSNQPQHF. In DNA, the CDR3 is TGCAGTGCCCTTGGGCGGCCCAGGTCCGATTGGAGCAATCAGCCCCAGCATTTT.

CDR3 residues: CASSSTDGNYEQYF. The CDR3, as DNA: TGTGCCAGCAGTTCAACAGACGGGAACTACGAGCAGTACTTC. The chain combines TRBV6-5 with TRBJ2-7; perhaps TRBD2 as D (5 bases). Germline lookup yields CDR1 MNHEY and CDR2 SVGAGI. V shed 4 bases and J shed 3 bases, with 13 bases lying between them. The CDR3 totals 14 residues.

In its sample, this clonotype was seen a few times. This chain joins TRBV7-9 and TRBJ1-2; D perhaps matches TRBD1 (6 bases). The V gene lost 5 bases and the J gene lost 7 bases, with 17 bases spanning the gap. Per the germline V gene, CDR1 is SEHNR and CDR2 is FQNEAQ (reference sequence). The CDR3 has 14 residues. CDR3 region: CASSPQTGLVGYTF. The CDR3 bases are TGTGCCAGCAGCCCACAGACAGGTTTGGTTGGCTACACCTTC.

A few counts support this clonotype. The chain employs TRBV13 and TRBJ2-7; the match to TRBD1 covers 9 bases. This CDR3 has 16 amino acids. The germline CDR1 and CDR2 sequences are PRHDT and FYEKMQ (reference sequence). The ends lost 1 base at V and 4 bases at J; junction bases unmatched: 8. DNA for the CDR3: TGTGCCAGCAGCTTAGATTGGACAGGGGAGGTGTACGAGCAGTACTTC. Its protein product is CASSLDWTGEVYEQYF.